This TCR beta chain was recorded in a study of T cell repertoires in cytomegalovirus infection. V lost 3 bases to trimming and J lost 9 bases; unmatched junction nucleotides: 20. CDR3 length: 18 residues. The germline gives CDR1 LGHNA, CDR2 YNFKEQ. This clonotype showed up many times. TCRdb ran MiXCR on the reads and lists one entry per CDR3 protein. This table has around 170,000 distinct CDR3 sequences, around 15% appearing once. Sequencing was done on a sample of PBMCs. This receptor was taken from a human donor in good health (CMV status not recorded). Some clones in this sample may be carry-over from other donors' samples. The chain links TRBV4-2 to TRBJ2-7; 10 bases map to TRBD2. In DNA form, the CDR3 reads TGTGCCAGCAGCCAGGGGCGAAAAGCTAGCGGGGGTCCCGACTCGCAGTACTTC. This translates into CASSQGRKASGGPDSQYF.